The next 5 T cell receptor beta chains were all read from a single sample in a study of CD8+CD57+ T cells in acquired aplastic anemia. CDR3 and TCR beta VDJ profiling relied on genomic DNA as the template. TCRdb re-analysed the reads in MiXCR, keeping a single row per CDR3 protein. The sample has about 190,000 distinct CDR3 sequences, 55% to 70% seen once. The sequenced material came from sorted CD4+, CD8+, or CD8+CD57+ T cells (not recorded which) from PBMCs. These receptors all come from a human donor with severe aplastic anemia or a healthy control (not recorded which).

J is TRBJ2-7 and V is TRBV5-5, with D perhaps TRBD2 (6 bases). V was shortened by 5 bases and J by 0 bases, with 9 bases between the two germline ends. This CDR3 comprises 13 residues. Germline lookup yields CDR1 SGHKS and CDR2 YYEKEE (reference sequence). The CDR3 protein is CASSGLSSYEQYV. CDR3 nucleotide sequence: TGTGCCAGCAGTGGACTATCCTCCTACGAGCAGTACGTC.

The chain has TRBV19 and TRBJ1-4; TRBD1 might be the D (5 bases). CDR1 and CDR2 from the germline V gene are LNHDA and SQIVND (reference sequence). This CDR3 has 14 amino acids. V was cut by 3 bases and J by 8 bases, with 13 bases left in between. The DNA for the CDR3 is TGTGCCAGTAGTATTGGGGGACGAGGGGAAAAACTGTTTTTT. Translating gives CASSIGGRGEKLFF. Supplemented by reference TRBV19 and TRBJ1-4, the full variable domain reads DGGITQSPKYLFRKEGQNVTLSCEQNLNHDAMYWYRQDPGQGLRLIYYSQIVNDFQKGDIAEGYSVSREKKESFPLTVTSAQKNPTAFYLCASSIGGRGEKLFFGSGTQLSVL.

Only a few counts were recorded for this clonotype. The rearrangement joins TRBV15 to TRBJ2-7; 11 nucleotides agree with TRBD1. Unmatched junction bases numbered 11, after V lost 10 bases and J lost 6 bases. Germline V gene data show CDR1 as LNHNV and CDR2 as YYDKDF (reference sequence). This CDR3 spans 14 amino acids. In nucleotides, the CDR3 is TGTGCCAGCAGTCCGGGACAGGGGGGGGGCGAGCAGTACTTC. It encodes CASSPGQGGGEQYF.

This clonotype has only a few counts. J is TRBJ2-7 and V is TRBV20-1; D may be TRBD2 (6 bases). The CDR3 totals 13 residues. The germline V and J ends were trimmed by 5 bases and 1 base, with 12 bases remaining between them. Germline V lookup: CDR1 DFQATT, CDR2 SNEGSKA (reference sequence). The CDR3 DNA reads TGCAGTGCTGCTAACCTAGCGTCCTACGAGCAGTACTTC. Protein: CSAANLASYEQYF.

The V and J genes are TRBV19 and TRBJ1-2, with D unresolved. V was cut by 8 bases and J by 3 bases, with 16 bases left in between. This CDR3 region has 14 residues. Per germline, CDR1 LNHDA and CDR2 SQIVND (reference sequence). DNA for the CDR3: TGTGCCAGTGTAGCTTCGAGCGGATACTATGGCTACACCTTC. As protein: CASVASSGYYGYTF. Drawing the rest from reference TRBV19 and TRBJ1-2, the complete variable domain is DGGITQSPKYLFRKEGQNVTLSCEQNLNHDAMYWYRQDPGQGLRLIYYSQIVNDFQKGDIAEGYSVSREKKESFPLTVTSAQKNPTAFYLCASVASSGYYGYTFGSGTRLTVV.